This TCR beta chain was obtained from a study of T cells in Graves' hyperthyroidism and ophthalmopathy. Study-wide points: Blood also showed most of the thyroid clonotypes that were expanded above 0.001. Researchers report that a 13 V-J model separated ophthalmopathy from stable hyperthyroidism.

The diagnostic basis comprised clinical symptoms, serum thyroxine and TRAb, thyroid ultrasound and orbital computed tomography. The TCR beta CDR3 regions underwent amplification using RNA transcripts as the source. In the first-round RT-PCR of the TCR CDR3, the HTBI primer set was used. MiXCR was run by TCRdb on the multiplex PCR reads, yielding one entry per CDR3 protein. The table includes about 270,000 distinct CDR3 sequences, less than 30% detected once. Of note for this clonotype: No antigen is known for it.

This receptor was obtained from a man aged 35 to 55 with Graves' hyperthyroidism that later progressed to Graves' ophthalmopathy. The sample taken for sequencing was blood.

The CDR3 loop reads CATSRDRGERGQPQHF. The CDR3 DNA reads TGTGCCACCAGCAGAGATCGGGGTGAAAGGGGTCAGCCCCAGCATTTT. J is TRBJ1-5 and V is TRBV15; D is perhaps TRBD1 (5 bases). The CDR3 sequence is 16 residues long. Trimming stripped 0 bases from V and 6 bases from J, with 15 bases between. Germline CDR1 reads LNHNV; CDR2 reads YYDKDF (reference sequence). Full variable domain (outside the CDR3, taken from reference TRBV15 and TRBJ1-5): DAMVIQNPRYQVTQFGKPVTLSCSQTLNHNVMYWYQQKSSQAPKLLFHYYDKDFNNEADTPDNFQSRRPNTSFCFLDIRSPGLGDTAMYLCATSRDRGERGQPQHFGDGTRLSIL.